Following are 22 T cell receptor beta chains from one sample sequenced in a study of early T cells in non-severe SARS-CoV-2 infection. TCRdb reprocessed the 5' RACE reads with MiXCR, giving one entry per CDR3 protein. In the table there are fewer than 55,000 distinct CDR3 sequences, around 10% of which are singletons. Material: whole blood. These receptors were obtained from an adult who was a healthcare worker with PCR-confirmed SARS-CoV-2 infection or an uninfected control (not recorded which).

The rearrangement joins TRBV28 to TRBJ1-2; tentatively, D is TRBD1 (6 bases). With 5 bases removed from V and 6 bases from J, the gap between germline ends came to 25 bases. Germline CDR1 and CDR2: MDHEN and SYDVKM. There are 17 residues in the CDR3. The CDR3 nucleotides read TGTGCCAGCAGTCCCCGCGGACAGTACCGTCCTTGGGATGGCTACACCTTC. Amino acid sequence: CASSPRGQYRPWDGYTF.

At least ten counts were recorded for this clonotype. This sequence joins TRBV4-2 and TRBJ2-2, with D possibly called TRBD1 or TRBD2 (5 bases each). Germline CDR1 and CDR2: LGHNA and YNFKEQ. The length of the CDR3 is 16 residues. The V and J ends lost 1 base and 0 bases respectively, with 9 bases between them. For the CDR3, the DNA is TGTGCCAGCAGCCAAGGGGACGGCCCGAACACCGGGGAGCTGTTTTTT. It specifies CASSQGDGPNTGELFF.

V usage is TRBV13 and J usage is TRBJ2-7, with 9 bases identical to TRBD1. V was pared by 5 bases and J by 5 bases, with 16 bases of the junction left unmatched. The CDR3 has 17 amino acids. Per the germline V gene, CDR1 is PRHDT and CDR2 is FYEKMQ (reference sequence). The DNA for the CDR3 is TGTGCCAGCAGCCCCCGCGGACAGGGGAAATCGGCCCACGAGCAGTACTTC. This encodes CASSPRGQGKSAHEQYF.

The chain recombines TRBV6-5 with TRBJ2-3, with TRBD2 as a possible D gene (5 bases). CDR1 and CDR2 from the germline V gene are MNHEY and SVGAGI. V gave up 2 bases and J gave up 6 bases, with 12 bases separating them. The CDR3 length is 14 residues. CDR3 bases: TGTGCCAGCAGTTACGGGGTCAGCGGCGATACGCAGTATTTT. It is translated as CASSYGVSGDTQYF.

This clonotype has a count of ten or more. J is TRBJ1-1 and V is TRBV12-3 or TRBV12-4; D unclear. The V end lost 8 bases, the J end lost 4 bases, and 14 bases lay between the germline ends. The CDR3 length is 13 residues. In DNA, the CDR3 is TGTGCCAGCTCGGTGGGTGCAGGCACTGAAGCTTTCTTT. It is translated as CASSVGAGTEAFF.

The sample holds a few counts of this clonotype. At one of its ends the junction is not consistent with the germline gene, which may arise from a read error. This CDR3 reads CATSGLNRDETQYF. Written as DNA, the CDR3 is TGTGCCACCAGTGGTTTGAACAGGGATGAGACCCAGTACTTC. This chain uses TRBV24-1 with TRBJ2-5; maybe TRBD1 (6 bases). The V gene's germline CDR1 is KGHDR and CDR2 SFDVKD. This CDR3 comprises 14 residues.

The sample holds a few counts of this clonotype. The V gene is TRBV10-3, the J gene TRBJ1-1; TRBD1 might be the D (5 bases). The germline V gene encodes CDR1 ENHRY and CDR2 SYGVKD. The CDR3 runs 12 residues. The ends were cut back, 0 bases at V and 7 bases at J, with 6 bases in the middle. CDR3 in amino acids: CAISESQGEAFF. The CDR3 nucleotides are TGTGCCATCAGTGAGTCCCAGGGTGAAGCTTTCTTT.

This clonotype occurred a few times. CDR3 DNA sequence: TGTGCCAGCAGTCCCTATGGAGATTCCGGACAGGGTTTCACAGATACGCAGTATTTT. Translation gives CASSPYGDSGQGFTDTQYF. This chain connects TRBV6-2 or TRBV6-3 to TRBJ2-3, with 8 bases identical to TRBD1. After removal of 5 bases from V and 2 bases from J, the junction contained 18 bases not matched to a gene. CDR1 MNHEY and CDR2 SVGEGT come from the germline V gene. This CDR3 comprises 19 residues.

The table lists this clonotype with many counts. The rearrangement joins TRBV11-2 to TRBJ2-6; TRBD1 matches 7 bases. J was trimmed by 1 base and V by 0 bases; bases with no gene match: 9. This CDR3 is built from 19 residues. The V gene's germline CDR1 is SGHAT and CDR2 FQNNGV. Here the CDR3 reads CASSLDPDRYSSGANVLTF. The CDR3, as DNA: TGTGCCAGCAGCTTAGATCCGGACAGGTATTCGTCTGGGGCCAACGTCCTGACTTTC.

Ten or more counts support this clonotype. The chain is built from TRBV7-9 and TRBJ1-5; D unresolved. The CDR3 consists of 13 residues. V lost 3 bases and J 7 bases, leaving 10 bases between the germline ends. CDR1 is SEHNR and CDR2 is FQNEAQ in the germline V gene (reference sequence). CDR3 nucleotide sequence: TGTGCCAGCAGCTTCTCAGGCAGCCAGCCCCAGCATTTT. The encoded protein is CASSFSGSQPQHF.

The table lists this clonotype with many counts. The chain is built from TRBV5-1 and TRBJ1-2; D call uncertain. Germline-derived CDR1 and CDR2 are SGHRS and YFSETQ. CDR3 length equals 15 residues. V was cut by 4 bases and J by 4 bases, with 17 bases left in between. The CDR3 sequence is CASSPGLGQSYGYTF. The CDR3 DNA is TGCGCCAGCAGCCCTGGACTCGGCCAAAGCTATGGCTACACCTTC.

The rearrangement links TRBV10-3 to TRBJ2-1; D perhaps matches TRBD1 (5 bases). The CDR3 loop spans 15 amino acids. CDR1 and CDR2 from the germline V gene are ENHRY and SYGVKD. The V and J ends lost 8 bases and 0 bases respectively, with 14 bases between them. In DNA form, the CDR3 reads TGTGCCATCGGTAAAGGGGCGAGCTCCTACAATGAGCAGTTCTTC. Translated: CAIGKGASSYNEQFF.

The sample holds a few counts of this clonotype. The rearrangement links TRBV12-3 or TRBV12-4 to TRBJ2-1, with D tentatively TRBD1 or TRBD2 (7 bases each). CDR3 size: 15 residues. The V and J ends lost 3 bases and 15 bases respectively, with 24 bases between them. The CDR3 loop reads CASSLGGGALKQGFF. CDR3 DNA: TGTGCCAGCAGTTTGGGAGGGGGCGCGCTGAAACAGGGGTTCTTC.

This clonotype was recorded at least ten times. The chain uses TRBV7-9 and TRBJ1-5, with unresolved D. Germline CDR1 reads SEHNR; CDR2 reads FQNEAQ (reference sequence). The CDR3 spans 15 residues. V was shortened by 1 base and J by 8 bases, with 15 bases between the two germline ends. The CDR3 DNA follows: TGTGCCAGCAGCTTAGGAGCTGGGGAAGCGGAGCCCCAGCATTTT. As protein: CASSLGAGEAEPQHF.

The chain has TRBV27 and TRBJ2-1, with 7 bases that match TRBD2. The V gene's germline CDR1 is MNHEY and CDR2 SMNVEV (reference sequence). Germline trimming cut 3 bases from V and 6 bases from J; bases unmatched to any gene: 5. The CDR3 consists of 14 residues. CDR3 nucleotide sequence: TGTGCCAGCAGTTTCCAGCGGGGACTCAATGAGCAGTTCTTC. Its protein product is CASSFQRGLNEQFF.

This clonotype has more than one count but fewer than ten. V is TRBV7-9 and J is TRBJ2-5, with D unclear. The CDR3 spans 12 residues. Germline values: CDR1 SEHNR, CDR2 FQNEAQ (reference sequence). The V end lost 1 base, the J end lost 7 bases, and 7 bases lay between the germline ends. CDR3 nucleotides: TGTGCCAGCAGCTTAGTAGGTGGGACCCAGTACTTC. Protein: CASSLVGGTQYF.

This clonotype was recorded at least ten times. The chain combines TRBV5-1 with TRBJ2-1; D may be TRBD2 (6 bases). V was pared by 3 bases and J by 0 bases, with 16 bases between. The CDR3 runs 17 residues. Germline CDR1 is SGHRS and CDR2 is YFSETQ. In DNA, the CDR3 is TGCGCCAGCAGCTCCCAAGGACTATCGAGCTCCTACAATGAGCAGTTCTTC. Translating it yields CASSSQGLSSSYNEQFF.

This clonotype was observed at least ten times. This chain's CDR3 is CASSEEPGSLNYGYTF. In DNA, the CDR3 is TGTGCCAGCAGCGAGGAGCCGGGATCCTTAAACTATGGCTACACCTTC. V is TRBV9 and J is TRBJ1-2; D gene ambiguous. From germline, CDR1 is SGDLS and CDR2 YYNGEE. The germline V and J ends were trimmed by 3 bases and 2 bases, with 17 bases remaining between them. The length of the CDR3 is 16 residues.

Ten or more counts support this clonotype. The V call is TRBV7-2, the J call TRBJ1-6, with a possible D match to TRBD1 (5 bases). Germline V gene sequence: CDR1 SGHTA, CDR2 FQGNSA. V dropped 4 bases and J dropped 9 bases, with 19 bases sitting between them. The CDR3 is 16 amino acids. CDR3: CASSSGLSDYRSPLHF. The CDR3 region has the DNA TGTGCCAGCAGCTCGGGACTAAGTGATTACCGTTCACCCCTCCACTTT.

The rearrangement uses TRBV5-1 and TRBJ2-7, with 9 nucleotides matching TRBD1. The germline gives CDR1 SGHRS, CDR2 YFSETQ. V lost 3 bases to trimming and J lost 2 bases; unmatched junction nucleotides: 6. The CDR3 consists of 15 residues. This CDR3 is CASSSGTGLTYEQYF. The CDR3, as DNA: TGCGCCAGCAGCTCCGGGACAGGGTTAACCTACGAGCAGTACTTC.

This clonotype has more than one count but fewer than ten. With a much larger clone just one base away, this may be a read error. Written as DNA, the CDR3 is TGTGTCAGCAGCTCCCAAGGGGGGCGAACTGAAGCTTTCTTT. Protein sequence: CVSSSQGGRTEAFF. J is TRBJ1-1 and V is TRBV7-9; a weak D match, TRBD1 (6 bases). CDR1 is SEHNR, CDR2 FQNEAQ, per germline (reference sequence). This CDR3 spans 14 amino acids.

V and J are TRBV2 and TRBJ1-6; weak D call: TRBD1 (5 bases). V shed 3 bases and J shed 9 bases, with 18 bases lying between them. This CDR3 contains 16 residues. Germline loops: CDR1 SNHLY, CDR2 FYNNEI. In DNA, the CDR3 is TGTGCCAGCAGTGAGGGCGGAAACCCAGGGAGTTCACCCCTCCACTTT. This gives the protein CASSEGGNPGSSPLHF.